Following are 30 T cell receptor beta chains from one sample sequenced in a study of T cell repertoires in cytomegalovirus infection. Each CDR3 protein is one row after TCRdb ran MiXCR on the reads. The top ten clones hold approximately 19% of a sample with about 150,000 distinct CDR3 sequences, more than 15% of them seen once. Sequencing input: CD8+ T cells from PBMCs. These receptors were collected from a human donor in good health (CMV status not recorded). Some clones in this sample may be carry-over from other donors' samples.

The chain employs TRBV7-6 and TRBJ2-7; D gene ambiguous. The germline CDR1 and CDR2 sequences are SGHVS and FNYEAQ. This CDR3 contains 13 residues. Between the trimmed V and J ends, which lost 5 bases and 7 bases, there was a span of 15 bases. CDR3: CASSPRWGFEQYF. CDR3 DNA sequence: TGTGCCAGCAGCCCTAGGTGGGGTTTTGAGCAGTACTTC.

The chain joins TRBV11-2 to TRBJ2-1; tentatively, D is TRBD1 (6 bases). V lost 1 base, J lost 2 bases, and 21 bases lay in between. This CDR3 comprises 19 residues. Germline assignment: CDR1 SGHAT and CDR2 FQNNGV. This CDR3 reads CASSLVGIRYRDTYNEQFF. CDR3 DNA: TGTGCCAGCAGCTTAGTGGGTATAAGATACCGGGACACCTACAATGAGCAGTTCTTC.

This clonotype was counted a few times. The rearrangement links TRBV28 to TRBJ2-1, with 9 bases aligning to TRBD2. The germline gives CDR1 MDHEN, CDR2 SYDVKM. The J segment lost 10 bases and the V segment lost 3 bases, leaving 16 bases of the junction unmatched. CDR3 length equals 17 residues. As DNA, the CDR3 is TGTGCCAGCAGTTTGAGGAGAAGGAGCGGGGGGCTATTGGAGCAGTTCTTC. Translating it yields CASSLRRRSGGLLEQFF.

The CDR3 spells CASSVAGGQGEKLFF. CDR3 nucleotides: TGTGCCAGCAGCGTAGCCGGGGGGCAGGGTGAAAAACTGTTTTTT. The V gene is TRBV9, the J gene TRBJ1-4; a weak D match, TRBD1 (6 bases). The germline V gene has CDR1 SGDLS and CDR2 YYNGEE. The CDR3 has 15 residues. The germline V and J ends were trimmed by 0 bases and 7 bases, with 13 bases remaining between them.

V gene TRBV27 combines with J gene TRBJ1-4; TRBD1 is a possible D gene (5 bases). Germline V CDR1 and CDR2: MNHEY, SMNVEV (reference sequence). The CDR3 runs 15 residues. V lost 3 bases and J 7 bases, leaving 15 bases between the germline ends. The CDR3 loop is CASSFVSRDGEKLFF. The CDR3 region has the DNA TGTGCCAGCAGTTTTGTATCCAGGGACGGTGAAAAACTGTTTTTT.

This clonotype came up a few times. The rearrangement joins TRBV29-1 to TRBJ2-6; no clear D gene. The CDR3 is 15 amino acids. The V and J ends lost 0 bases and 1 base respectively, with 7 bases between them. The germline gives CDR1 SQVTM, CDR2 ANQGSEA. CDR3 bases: TGCAGCGTTGAAGATAAACAGTCTGGGGCCAACGTCCTGACTTTC. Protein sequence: CSVEDKQSGANVLTF.

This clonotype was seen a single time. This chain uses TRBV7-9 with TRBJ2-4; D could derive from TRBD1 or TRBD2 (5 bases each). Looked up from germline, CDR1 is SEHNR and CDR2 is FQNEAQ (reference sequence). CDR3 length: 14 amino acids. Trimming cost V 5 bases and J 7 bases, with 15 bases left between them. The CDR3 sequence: CASSPAGTSNIQYF. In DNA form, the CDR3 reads TGTGCCAGCAGCCCCGCCGGGACGTCGAACATTCAGTACTTC.

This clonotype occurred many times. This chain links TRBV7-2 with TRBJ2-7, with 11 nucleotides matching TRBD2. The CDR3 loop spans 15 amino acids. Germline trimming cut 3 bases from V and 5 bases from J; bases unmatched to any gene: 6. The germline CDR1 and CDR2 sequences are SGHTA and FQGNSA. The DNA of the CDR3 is TGTGCCAGCAGCTTTATAGCGGGAGGGCCGAACGAGCAGTACTTC. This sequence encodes CASSFIAGGPNEQYF.

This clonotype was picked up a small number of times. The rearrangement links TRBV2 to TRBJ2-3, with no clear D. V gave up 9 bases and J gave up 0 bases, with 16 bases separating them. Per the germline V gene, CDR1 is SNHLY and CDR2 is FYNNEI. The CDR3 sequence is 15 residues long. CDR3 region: CASQVTYFSTDTQYF. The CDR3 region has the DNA TGTGCCAGTCAAGTTACCTACTTTAGCACAGATACGCAGTATTTT.

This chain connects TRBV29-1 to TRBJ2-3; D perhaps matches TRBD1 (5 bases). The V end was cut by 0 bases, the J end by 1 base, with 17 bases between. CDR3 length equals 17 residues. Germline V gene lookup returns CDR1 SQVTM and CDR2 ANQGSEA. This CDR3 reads CSVEDTLATRGTDTQYF. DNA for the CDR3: TGCAGCGTTGAAGATACACTCGCAACCAGGGGCACAGATACGCAGTATTTT.

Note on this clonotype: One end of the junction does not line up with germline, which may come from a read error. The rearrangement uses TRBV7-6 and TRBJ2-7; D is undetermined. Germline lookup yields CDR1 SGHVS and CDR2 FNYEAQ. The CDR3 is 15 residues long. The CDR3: CASNLVEVSFYEQYF. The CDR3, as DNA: TGTGCCAGCAACTTAGTGGAAGTCTCCTTCTACGAGCAGTACTTC.

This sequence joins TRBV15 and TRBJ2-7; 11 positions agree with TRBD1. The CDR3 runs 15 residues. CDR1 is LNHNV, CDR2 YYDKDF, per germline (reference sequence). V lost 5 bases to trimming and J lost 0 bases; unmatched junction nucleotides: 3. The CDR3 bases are TGTGCCACCAGCGGAGGGACAGGGGGCTCCTACGAGCAGTACTTC. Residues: CATSGGTGGSYEQYF.

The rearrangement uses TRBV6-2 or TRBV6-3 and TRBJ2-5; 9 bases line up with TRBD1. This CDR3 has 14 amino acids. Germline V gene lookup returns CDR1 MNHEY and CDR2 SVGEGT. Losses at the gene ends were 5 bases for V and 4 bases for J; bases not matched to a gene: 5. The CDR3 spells CASSPGTGLETQYF. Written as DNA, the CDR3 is TGTGCCAGCAGTCCCGGGACAGGGTTAGAGACCCAGTACTTC.

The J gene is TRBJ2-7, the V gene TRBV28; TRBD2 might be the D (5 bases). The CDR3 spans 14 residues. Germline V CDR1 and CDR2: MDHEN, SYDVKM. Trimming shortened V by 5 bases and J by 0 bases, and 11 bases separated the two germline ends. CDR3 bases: TGTGCCAGCAGTCCCCAGCGGAGCTCCTACGAGCAGTACTTC. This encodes CASSPQRSSYEQYF.

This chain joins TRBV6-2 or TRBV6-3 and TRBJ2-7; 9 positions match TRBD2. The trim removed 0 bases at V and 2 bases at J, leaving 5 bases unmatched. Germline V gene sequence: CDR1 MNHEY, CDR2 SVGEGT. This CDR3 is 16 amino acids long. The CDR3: CASSYSQRLAAYEQYV. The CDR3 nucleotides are TGTGCCAGCAGTTACTCGCAAAGACTAGCGGCCTACGAGCAGTACGTC.

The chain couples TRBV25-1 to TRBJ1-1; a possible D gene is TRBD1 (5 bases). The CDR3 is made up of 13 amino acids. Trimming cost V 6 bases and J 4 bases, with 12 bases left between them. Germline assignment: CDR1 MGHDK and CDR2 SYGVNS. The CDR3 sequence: CASSAGGTTEAFF. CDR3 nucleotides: TGTGCCAGCAGCGCCGGCGGGACCACTGAAGCTTTCTTT. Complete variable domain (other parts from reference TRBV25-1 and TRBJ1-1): EADIYQTPRYLVIGTGKKITLECSQTMGHDKMYWYQQDPGMELHLIHYSYGVNSTEKGDLSSESTVSRIRTEHFPLTLESARPSHTSQYLCASSAGGTTEAFFGQGTRLTVV.

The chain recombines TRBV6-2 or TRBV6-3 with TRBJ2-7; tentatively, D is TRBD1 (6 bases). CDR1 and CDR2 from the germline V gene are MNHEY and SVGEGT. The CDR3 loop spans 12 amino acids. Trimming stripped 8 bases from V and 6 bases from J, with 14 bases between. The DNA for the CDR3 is TGTGCCAGCGCAGTACAGGGCGCCGAGCAGTACTTC. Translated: CASAVQGAEQYF.

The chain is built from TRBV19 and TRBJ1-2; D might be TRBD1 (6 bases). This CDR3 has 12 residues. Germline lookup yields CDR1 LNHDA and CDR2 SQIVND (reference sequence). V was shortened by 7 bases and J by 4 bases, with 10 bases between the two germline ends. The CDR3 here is CASTPTGYGYTF. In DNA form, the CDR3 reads TGTGCCAGTACTCCGACAGGCTATGGCTACACCTTC. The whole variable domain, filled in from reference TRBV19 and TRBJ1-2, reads DGGITQSPKYLFRKEGQNVTLSCEQNLNHDAMYWYRQDPGQGLRLIYYSQIVNDFQKGDIAEGYSVSREKKESFPLTVTSAQKNPTAFYLCASTPTGYGYTFGSGTRLTVV.

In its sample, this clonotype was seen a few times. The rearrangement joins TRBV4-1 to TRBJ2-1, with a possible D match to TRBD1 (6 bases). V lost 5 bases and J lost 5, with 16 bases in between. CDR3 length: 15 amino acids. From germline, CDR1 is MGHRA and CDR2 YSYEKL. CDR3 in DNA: TGCGCCAGCAGCTCCCGAGAGGGGGTCGACAATGAGCAGTTCTTC. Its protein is CASSSREGVDNEQFF.

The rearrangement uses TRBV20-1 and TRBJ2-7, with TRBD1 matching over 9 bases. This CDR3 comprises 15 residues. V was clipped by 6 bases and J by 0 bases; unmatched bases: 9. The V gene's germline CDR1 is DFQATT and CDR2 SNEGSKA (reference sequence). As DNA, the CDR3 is TGCAGTGCAATTGATAGGGACAGGGTCTCCTACGAGCAGTACTTC. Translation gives CSAIDRDRVSYEQYF.

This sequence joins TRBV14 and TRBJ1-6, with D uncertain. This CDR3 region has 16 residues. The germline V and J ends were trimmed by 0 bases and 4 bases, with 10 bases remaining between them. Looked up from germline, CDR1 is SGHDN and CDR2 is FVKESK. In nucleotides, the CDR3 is TGTGCCAGCAGCCAAGAGGGGAGGGTATATAATTCACCCCTCCACTTT. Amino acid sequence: CASSQEGRVYNSPLHF.

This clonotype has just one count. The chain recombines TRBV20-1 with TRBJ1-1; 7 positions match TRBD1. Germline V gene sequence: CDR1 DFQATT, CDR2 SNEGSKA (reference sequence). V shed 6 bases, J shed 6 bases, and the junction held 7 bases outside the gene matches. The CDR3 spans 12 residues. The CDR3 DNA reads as TGCAGTGCCGAAGACAGGGTCCCTGAAGCTTTCTTT. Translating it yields CSAEDRVPEAFF.

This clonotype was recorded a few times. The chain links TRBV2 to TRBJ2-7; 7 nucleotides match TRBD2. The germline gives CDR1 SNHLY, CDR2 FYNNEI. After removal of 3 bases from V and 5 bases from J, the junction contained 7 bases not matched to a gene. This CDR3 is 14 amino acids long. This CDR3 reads CASSDVGRLHEQYF. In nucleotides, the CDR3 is TGTGCCAGCAGTGACGTCGGGAGGCTCCACGAGCAGTACTTC. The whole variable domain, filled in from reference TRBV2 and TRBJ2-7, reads EPEVTQTPSHQVTQMGQEVILRCVPISNHLYFYWYRQILGQKVEFLVSFYNNEISEKSEIFDDQFSVERPDGSNFTLKIRSTKLEDSAMYFCASSDVGRLHEQYFGPGTRLTVT.

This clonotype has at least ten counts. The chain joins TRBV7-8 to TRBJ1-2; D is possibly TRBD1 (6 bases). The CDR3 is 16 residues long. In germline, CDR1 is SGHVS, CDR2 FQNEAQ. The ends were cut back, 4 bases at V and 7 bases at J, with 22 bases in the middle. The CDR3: CASSSQRQNRAGGYTF. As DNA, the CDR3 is TGTGCCAGCAGCTCTCAACGACAGAACAGGGCTGGTGGCTACACCTTC.

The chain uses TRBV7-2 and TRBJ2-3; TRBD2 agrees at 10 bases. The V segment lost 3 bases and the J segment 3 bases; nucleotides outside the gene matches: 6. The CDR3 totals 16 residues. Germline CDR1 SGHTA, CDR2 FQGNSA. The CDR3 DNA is TGTGCCAGCAGCTTCGTTACTAGCGGGACGACAGATACGCAGTATTTT. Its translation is CASSFVTSGTTDTQYF. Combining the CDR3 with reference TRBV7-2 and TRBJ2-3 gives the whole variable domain GAGVSQSPSNKVTEKGKDVELRCDPISGHTALYWYRQSLGQGLEFLIYFQGNSAPDKSGLPSDRFSAERTGGSVSTLTIQRTQQEDSAVYLCASSFVTSGTTDTQYFGPGTRLTVL.

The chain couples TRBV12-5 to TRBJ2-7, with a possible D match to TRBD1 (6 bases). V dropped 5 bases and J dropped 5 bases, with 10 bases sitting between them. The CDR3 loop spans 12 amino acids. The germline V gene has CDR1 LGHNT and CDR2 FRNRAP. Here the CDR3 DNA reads TGTGCTAGTGGTCCCGGACAGCACGAGCAGTACTTC. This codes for CASGPGQHEQYF.

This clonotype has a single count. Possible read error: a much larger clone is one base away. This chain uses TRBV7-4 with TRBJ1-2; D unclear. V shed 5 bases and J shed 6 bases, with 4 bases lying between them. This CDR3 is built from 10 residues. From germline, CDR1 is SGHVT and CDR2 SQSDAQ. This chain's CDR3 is CASSRNGYTF. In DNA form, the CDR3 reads TGTGCCAGCAGCCGGAATGGCTACACCTTC.

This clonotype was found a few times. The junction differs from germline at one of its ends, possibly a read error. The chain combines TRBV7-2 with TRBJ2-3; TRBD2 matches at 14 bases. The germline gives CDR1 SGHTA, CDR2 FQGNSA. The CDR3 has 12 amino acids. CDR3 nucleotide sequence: TGTGCCAGCAGCTTAGGACTAGCGGGAGGGGATTTT. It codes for CASSLGLAGGDF.

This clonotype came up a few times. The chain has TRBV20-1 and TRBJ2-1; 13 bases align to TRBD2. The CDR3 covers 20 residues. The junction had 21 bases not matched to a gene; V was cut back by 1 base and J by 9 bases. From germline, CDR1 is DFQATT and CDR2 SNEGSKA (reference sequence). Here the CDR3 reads CSARVHPRPGLAGRRAEQFF. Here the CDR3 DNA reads TGCAGTGCTAGAGTCCACCCCCGTCCGGGACTAGCGGGGAGGAGGGCTGAGCAGTTCTTC.

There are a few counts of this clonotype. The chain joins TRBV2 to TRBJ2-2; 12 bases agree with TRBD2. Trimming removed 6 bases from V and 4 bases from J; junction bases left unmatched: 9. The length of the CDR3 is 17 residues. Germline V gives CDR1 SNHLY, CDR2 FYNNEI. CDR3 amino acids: CASSILAGGSGTGELFF. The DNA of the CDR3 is TGTGCCAGCAGCATACTAGCGGGGGGTTCGGGCACCGGGGAGCTGTTTTTT.